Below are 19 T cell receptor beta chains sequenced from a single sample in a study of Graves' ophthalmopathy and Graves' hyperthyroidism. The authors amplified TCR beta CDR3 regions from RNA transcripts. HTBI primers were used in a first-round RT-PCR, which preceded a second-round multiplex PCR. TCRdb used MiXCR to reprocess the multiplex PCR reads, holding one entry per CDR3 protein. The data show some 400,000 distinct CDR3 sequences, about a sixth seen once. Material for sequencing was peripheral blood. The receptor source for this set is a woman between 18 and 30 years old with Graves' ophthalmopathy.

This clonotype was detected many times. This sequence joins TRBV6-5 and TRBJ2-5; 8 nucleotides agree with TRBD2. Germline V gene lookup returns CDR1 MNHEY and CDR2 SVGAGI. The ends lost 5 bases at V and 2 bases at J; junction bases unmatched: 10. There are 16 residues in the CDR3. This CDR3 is CASSTGTGGKQETQYF. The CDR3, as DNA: TGTGCCAGCAGTACGGGGACGGGAGGGAAGCAAGAGACCCAGTACTTC.

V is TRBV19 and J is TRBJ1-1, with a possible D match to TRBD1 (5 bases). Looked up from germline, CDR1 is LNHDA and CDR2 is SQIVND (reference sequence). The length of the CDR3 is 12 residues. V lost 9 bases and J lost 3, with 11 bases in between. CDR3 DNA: TGTGCCAGCAAAGGGGTGGACACTGAAGCTTTCTTT. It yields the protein CASKGVDTEAFF.

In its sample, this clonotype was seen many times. The CDR3 DNA reads as TGCAGCGTTGAATCGCGGGGGTACACCGGGGAGCTGTTTTTT. The encoded protein is CSVESRGYTGELFF. The J gene is TRBJ2-2, the V gene TRBV29-1; the match to TRBD2 covers 7 bases. Germline V CDR1 and CDR2: SQVTM, ANQGSEA. The CDR3 is 14 residues long. V lost 2 bases to trimming and J lost 3 bases; unmatched junction nucleotides: 3.

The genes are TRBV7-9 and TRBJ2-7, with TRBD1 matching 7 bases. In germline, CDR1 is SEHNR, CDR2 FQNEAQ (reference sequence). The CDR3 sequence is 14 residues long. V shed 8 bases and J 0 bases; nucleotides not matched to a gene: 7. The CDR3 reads CASCRRDSSYEQYF. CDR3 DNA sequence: TGTGCCAGCTGCCGTAGGGACAGCTCCTACGAGCAGTACTTC. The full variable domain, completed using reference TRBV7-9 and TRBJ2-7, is DTGVSQNPRHKITKRGQNVTFRCDPISEHNRLYWYRQTLGQGPEFLTYFQNEAQLEKSRLLSDRFSAERPKGSFSTLEIQRTEQGDSAMYLCASCRRDSSYEQYFGPGTRLTVT.

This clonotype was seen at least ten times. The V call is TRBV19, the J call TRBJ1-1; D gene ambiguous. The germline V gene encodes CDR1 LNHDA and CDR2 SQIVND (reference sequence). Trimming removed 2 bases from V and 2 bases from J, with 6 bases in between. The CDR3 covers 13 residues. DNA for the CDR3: TGTGCCAGTAGTATATTGGGAAACACTGAAGCTTTCTTT. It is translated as CASSILGNTEAFF.

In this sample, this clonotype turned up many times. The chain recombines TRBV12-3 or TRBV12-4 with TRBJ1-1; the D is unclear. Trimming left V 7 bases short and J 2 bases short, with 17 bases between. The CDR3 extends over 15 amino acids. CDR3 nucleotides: TGTGCCAGCATCACCACCCCCCGACGTAACACTGAAGCTTTCTTT. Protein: CASITTPRRNTEAFF.

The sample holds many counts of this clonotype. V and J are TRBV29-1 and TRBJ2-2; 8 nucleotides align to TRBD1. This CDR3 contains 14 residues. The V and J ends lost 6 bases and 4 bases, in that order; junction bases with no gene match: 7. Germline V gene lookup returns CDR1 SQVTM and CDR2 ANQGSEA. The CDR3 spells CSVWTGRSTGELFF. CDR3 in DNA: TGCAGCGTGTGGACAGGGAGATCCACCGGGGAGCTGTTTTTT.

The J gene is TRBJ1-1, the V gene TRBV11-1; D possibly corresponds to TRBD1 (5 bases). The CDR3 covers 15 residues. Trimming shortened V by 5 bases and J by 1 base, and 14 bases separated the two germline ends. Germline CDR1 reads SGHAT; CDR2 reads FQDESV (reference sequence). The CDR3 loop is CASSLTGPQNTEAFF. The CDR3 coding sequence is TGTGCCAGCAGCCTTACAGGCCCTCAGAACACTGAAGCTTTCTTT.

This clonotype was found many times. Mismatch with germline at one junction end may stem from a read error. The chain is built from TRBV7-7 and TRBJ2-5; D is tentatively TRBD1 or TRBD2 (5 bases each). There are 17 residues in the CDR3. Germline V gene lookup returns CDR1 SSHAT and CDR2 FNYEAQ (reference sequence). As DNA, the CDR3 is TGTGCTAGCAGCTTAGCGAGAGGTCAGGGAATCCAAGAGACCCAGTACTTC. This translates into CASSLARGQGIQETQYF.

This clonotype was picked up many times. CDR3 DNA: TGTGCCAGCAGTAGGGGCAGGGGAGAGGGCTACACCTTC. It codes for CASSRGRGEGYTF. This rearrangement joins TRBV12-3 or TRBV12-4 to TRBJ1-2; possibly TRBD1 for D (6 bases). The V gene lost 5 bases and the J gene lost 8 bases, with 15 bases spanning the gap. The CDR3 spans 13 residues.

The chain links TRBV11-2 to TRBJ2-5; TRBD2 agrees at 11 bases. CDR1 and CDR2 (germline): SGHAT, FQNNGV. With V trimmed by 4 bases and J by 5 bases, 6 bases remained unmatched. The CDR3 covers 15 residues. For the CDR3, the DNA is TGTGCCAGCAGCTATAGCGGGAGGGTTGGGGAGACCCAGTACTTC. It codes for CASSYSGRVGETQYF.

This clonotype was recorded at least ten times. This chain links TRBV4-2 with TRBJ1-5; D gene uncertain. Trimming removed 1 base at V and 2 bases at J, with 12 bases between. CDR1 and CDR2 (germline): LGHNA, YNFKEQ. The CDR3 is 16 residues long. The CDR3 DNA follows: TGTGCCAGCAGCCAAGTCCGGGGAGTTGGCAATCAGCCCCAGCATTTT. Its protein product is CASSQVRGVGNQPQHF.

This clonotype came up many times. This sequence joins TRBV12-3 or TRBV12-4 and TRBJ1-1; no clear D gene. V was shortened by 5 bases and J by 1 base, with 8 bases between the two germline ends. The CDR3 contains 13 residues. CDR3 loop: CASSRRWNTEAFF. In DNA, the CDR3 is TGTGCCAGCAGTCGCCGCTGGAACACTGAAGCTTTCTTT.

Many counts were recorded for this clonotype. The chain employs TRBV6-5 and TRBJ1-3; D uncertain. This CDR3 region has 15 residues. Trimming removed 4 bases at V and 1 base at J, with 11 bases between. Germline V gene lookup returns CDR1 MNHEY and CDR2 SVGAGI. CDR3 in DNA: TGTGCCAGCAGTTCTCCATCCTCTTCTGGAAACACCATATATTTT. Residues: CASSSPSSSGNTIYF.

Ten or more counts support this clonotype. CDR3 sequence (DNA): TGTGCCAGCTTCCAAGGGGTCACCACTGAAGCTTTCTTT. This gives the protein CASFQGVTTEAFF. The chain joins TRBV27 to TRBJ1-1; a possible D gene is TRBD1 (5 bases). CDR1 is MNHEY and CDR2 is SMNVEV in the germline V gene (reference sequence). The V and J ends lost 8 bases and 4 bases respectively, with 14 bases between them. This CDR3 contains 13 residues.

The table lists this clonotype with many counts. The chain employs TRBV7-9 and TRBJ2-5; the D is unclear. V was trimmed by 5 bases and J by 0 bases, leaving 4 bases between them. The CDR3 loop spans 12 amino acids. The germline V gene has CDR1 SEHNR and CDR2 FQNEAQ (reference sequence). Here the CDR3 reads CASSIYQETQYF. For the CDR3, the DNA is TGTGCCAGCAGCATCTACCAAGAGACCCAGTACTTC.

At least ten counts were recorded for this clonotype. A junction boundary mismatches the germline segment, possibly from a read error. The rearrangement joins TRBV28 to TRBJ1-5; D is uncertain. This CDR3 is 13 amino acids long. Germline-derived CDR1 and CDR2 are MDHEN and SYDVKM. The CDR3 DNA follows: TGTGCCAGCAGTGGTGTCAGCAATCGGCCCCAGCATTTT. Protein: CASSGVSNRPQHF.

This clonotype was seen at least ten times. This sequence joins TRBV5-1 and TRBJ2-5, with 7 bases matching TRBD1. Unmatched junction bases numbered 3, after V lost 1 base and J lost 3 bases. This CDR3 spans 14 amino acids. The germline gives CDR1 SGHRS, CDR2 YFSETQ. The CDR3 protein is CASSLWGQKETQYF. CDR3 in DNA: TGCGCCAGCAGCTTGTGGGGACAGAAAGAGACCCAGTACTTC. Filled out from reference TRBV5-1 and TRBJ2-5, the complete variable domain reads KAGVTQTPRYLIKTRGQQVTLSCSPISGHRSVSWYQQTPGQGLQFLFEYFSETQRNKGNFPGRFSGRQFSNSRSEMNVSTLELGDSALYLCASSLWGQKETQYFGPGTRLLVL.

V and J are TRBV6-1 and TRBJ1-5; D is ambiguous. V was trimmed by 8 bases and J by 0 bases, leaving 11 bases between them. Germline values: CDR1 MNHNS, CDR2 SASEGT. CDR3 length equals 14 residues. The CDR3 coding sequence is TGTGCCAGCGGACTGGCCCTTAGCAATCAGCCCCAGCATTTT. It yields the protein CASGLALSNQPQHF.